What follows is one T cell receptor beta chain and its context. This record comes from a study of CXCR3-negative and CXCR3-positive naive CD8 T cells. Per the germline V gene, CDR1 is MNHNS and CDR2 is SASEGT. The CDR3 runs to 15 residues. The authors made the TRB cDNA libraries by 5' RACE using UMI labels. TCRdb reprocessed the 5' RACE reads and reports one entry per CDR3 protein, with no DNA. The data show under 45,000 distinct CDR3 sequences, and the top ten clones hold roughly 14%. The sequence was collected from a human donor in good health. Some clones in this sample may be carry-over from other donors' samples. Sequenced sample: memory CD8+ T cells from blood. The rearrangement uses TRBV6-1 and TRBJ2-4. The chain's CDR3 is CASSEWGLAKNIQYF.